This passage covers 6 T cell receptor beta chains from one sample sequenced in a study of T cells in tuberculosis (dated by TCRdb to between 2017 and 2018). Library generation was performed with the immunoSEQ multiplex PCR assay. Entries here come from immuneACCESS through TCRdb and include only in-frame sequences with V and J called. Some clones fail to appear in such tables; in the studies checked, an unresolved V gene covers under half of the shortfall, and the cause of the remainder is unknown. Across this sample there are more than 40,000 clones, with around 94% seen only once. About 1.8% of the sample comes from the top ten. Source material: PBMCs. The receptor source for this set is a donor under 30 with latent tuberculosis or without tuberculosis infection. Some clones in this sample may be carry-over from other donors' samples.

The chain links TRBV19 to TRBJ2-1, with D hard to call. Germline CDR1 and CDR2: LNHDA and SQIVND (reference sequence). V was clipped by 0 bases and J by 6 bases, with 6 bases between them. This CDR3 has 13 amino acids. The CDR3 is CASSIDRSNEQFF. The CDR3 coding sequence is TGTGCCAGTAGTATAGACCGCAGCAATGAGCAGTTCTTC. The complete variable domain, with remaining parts taken from reference TRBV19 and TRBJ2-1, reads DGGITQSPKYLFRKEGQNVTLSCEQNLNHDAMYWYRQDPGQGLRLIYYSQIVNDFQKGDIAEGYSVSREKKESFPLTVTSAQKNPTAFYLCASSIDRSNEQFFGPGTRLTVL.

The V and J genes are TRBV4-3 and TRBJ2-7; 9 nucleotides agree with TRBD2. V dropped 3 bases and J dropped 3; count of bases not matched to a gene: 6. The CDR3 is made up of 15 amino acids. Germline loops: CDR1 LGHNA, CDR2 YSLEER. CDR3 region: CASSQTSGANYEQYF. The CDR3 DNA is TGCGCCAGCAGCCAGACTAGCGGAGCCAACTACGAGCAGTACTTC.

This chain links TRBV28 with TRBJ2-7, with 15 nucleotides matching TRBD2. CDR1 is MDHEN and CDR2 is SYDVKM in the germline V gene. This CDR3 region has 16 residues. Trimming removed 6 bases from V and 7 bases from J; junction bases left unmatched: 10. The CDR3 reads CASSRTGLAGGGEQYF. CDR3 DNA sequence: TGTGCCAGCAGCCGAACCGGACTAGCGGGAGGGGGGGAGCAGTACTTC.

The J gene is TRBJ2-7, the V gene TRBV10-1, with 11 bases identical to TRBD1. J lost 5 bases, V lost 3 bases, and 3 bases had no gene match. CDR3 size: 14 residues. Germline V gene data show CDR1 as WNHNN and CDR2 as SYGVQD (reference sequence). The CDR3 sequence: CASSEGTGGDEQYF. As DNA, the CDR3 is TGCGCCAGCAGTGAAGGGACAGGGGGGGACGAGCAGTACTTC.

This rearrangement joins TRBV11-2 to TRBJ2-7, with 9 nucleotides matching TRBD2. The V gene end was trimmed by 5 bases and the J gene end by 3 bases; junction bases not matched to a gene: 17. The germline V gene encodes CDR1 SGHAT and CDR2 FQNNGV. CDR3 length: 18 residues. In DNA form, the CDR3 reads TGTGCCAGCAGCACGCTTCCGGGACTAGCAACCAAGAGCTACGAGCAGTACTTC. This sequence encodes CASSTLPGLATKSYEQYF.

This rearrangement joins TRBV19 to TRBJ1-5; D possibly corresponds to TRBD1 (6 bases). Trimming removed 6 bases at V and 1 base at J, with 16 bases between. The CDR3 has 16 amino acids. Germline V lookup: CDR1 LNHDA, CDR2 SQIVND (reference sequence). The CDR3: CASRKPTGKSNQPQHF. CDR3 in DNA: TGTGCCAGTAGGAAACCGACAGGAAAAAGCAATCAGCCCCAGCATTTT.